This T cell receptor (beta chain) was profiled in a study of blood T cell repertoires in COVID-19 (dated by TCRdb to between 2020 and 2021). Some background on the complete study: Collaborator samples came from the United States, Italy and Spain and covered acute and convalescent phases of COVID-19. Where HLA class I and class II types were available, the types were taken from metadata supplied by the sample provider, not from assay-based typing. The material from the prospective study consisted of cDNA or gDNA derived from T cells, B-cell-depleted T cells, or PBMCs. The repertoires were released in a freely available public database intended as a resource for research on the immune response to SARS-CoV-2. The sample metadata nearly always contained a de-identified subject ID, COVID-19 status, age in years and sex. The samples were drawn from the first 160 participants of the ongoing ImmuneRACE study and from some 1,300 subjects provided by 6 global collaborators. Deeply sampled blood TCRbeta repertoires from subjects exposed to, actively infected with, or recovered from COVID-19 were included in the dataset.

Participants in the prospective study were enrolled through a virtual design, were aged about 18 to 100 years, and lived in 24 United States geographic areas. Cohort assignment in the prospective study relied on participant-reported clinical history from a screening survey and a study questionnaire. Each participant in the prospective study had whole blood, serum and a nasopharyngeal or oropharyngeal swab collected by mobile phlebotomists. Prospective study participants could optionally give additional blood draws and questionnaires over a roughly 2-month period. Prospective study blood samples were shipped either frozen or at room temperature before DNA extraction. TCRbeta CDR3 regions were amplified from genomic DNA using the immunoSEQ Assay, a bias-controlled multiplex PCR. On the authors' methods: Within the assay, amplification of reference gene primers was used to estimate how many nucleated cells each sample contained. To quantify the absolute abundance of each unique TCRbeta CDR3 rearrangement, sequence reads were collapsed and filtered. For each sample, productive Simpson clonality was calculated by taking the square root of Simpson's diversity index across productive rearrangements. TCRdb stores this immuneACCESS table with in-frame sequences only. Part of the clones is absent; in the studies checked, under half of the shortfall reflects unresolved V genes, and no reason is known for the rest. The DNA was the basis for D and trimming; V, J and clone size are from that table. Present in this sample are 270,000 or so clones, just over 90% of which were seen just once. Approximately 2.5% of the sample belongs to the ten largest clones.

Of note for this clone: The antigen this receptor binds is unknown. Per-nucleotide qualities are absent, and no much larger clonotype sits a single base away.

Paper-wide results and their limitations: How much clinical and demographic metadata was included differed by source and by participant, and the metadata was provided uncurated.

The junction shows trimming of 5 bases on V and 9 bases on J, plus 13 bases between the germline ends. According to the germline V gene, CDR1 reads KGHDR and CDR2 reads SFDVKD. From cysteine to phenylalanine, the CDR3 is 14 amino acids long. The DNA shown is the 42-base CDR3, in frame from base 1. The source material was PBMCs or T cells enriched from blood (not recorded which). This sequence was found in a woman aged 40-49 years with acute COVID-19. The chain joins TRBV24-1 to TRBJ1-6; there is no confident call for the D gene. The encoded CDR3 is CATSASSDTSPLHF. The sequenced DNA: TGTGCCACCAGTGCTTCGTCAGATACTTCACCCCTCCACTTT.